The 22 T cell receptor beta chains reported below all come from one sample, sequenced in a study of OX40 agonist ivuxolimab in advanced cancers. Repertoires were generated with immunoSEQ multiplex PCR, while TCRdb's copy carries only in-frame clones and drops some. The sample gives about 64,000 clones, about 91% of which show up once; approximately 0.44% is in the top ten. Sequencing used CD4+ or CD8+ T cells sorted from blood, obtained in a trial of the OX40 agonist ivuxolimab. These TCRs come from an adult with an advanced solid tumor such as melanoma, head and neck, liver or kidney cancer.

This chain connects TRBV4-2 to TRBJ2-1; D might be TRBD2 (6 bases). V was shortened by 5 bases and J by 2 bases, with 16 bases between the two germline ends. This CDR3 region has 16 residues. CDR1 is LGHNA, CDR2 YNFKEQ, per germline. The CDR3 loop is CASSVKRDSPYNEQFF. The CDR3 DNA is TGTGCCAGCAGCGTCAAGAGGGACTCCCCCTACAATGAGCAGTTCTTC.

The chain combines TRBV9 with TRBJ2-3; D tentatively reads TRBD1 or TRBD2 (5 bases each). Germline V gene data show CDR1 as SGDLS and CDR2 as YYNGEE. The CDR3 length is 16 residues. V was clipped by 4 bases and J by 6 bases, with 21 bases between them. The CDR3 coding sequence is TGTGCCAGCAGCCGGGGCAGGACGGGATCAGGGGATACGCAGTATTTT. The encoded protein is CASSRGRTGSGDTQYF.

J is TRBJ2-5 and V is TRBV7-2; 12 nucleotides line up with TRBD1. The CDR3 consists of 14 residues. Germline lookup yields CDR1 SGHTA and CDR2 FQGNSA. V was pared by 6 bases and J by 5 bases, with 4 bases of the junction left unmatched. DNA of the CDR3: TGTGCCAGCAGGGGACAGGGGGCGAGTGAGACCCAGTACTTC. Residues: CASRGQGASETQYF.

The chain couples TRBV29-1 to TRBJ2-3; D ambiguous. Trimming removed 4 bases at V and 4 bases at J, with 6 bases between. The CDR3 consists of 11 residues. Per the germline V gene, CDR1 is SQVTM and CDR2 is ANQGSEA. The CDR3 sequence: CSVGGADTQYF. The CDR3 region has the DNA TGCAGCGTTGGGGGTGCAGATACGCAGTATTTT.

The genes are TRBV19 and TRBJ2-1; D remains unclear. There are 11 residues in the CDR3. In germline, CDR1 is LNHDA, CDR2 SQIVND (reference sequence). V gave up 3 bases and J gave up 8 bases, with 5 bases separating them. CDR3: CASSIRDEQFF. The CDR3 bases are TGTGCCAGTAGTATCCGGGATGAGCAGTTCTTC.

The chain recombines TRBV10-1 with TRBJ2-7; 7 bases are a match to TRBD1. This CDR3 region has 16 residues. Looked up from germline, CDR1 is WNHNN and CDR2 is SYGVQD (reference sequence). The V segment lost 6 bases and the J segment 3 bases; nucleotides outside the gene matches: 14. The CDR3 spells CASRRGRGGKVYEQYF. As DNA, the CDR3 is TGCGCCAGCAGGAGGGGGCGAGGGGGTAAGGTCTACGAGCAGTACTTC.

The rearrangement uses TRBV28 and TRBJ1-1; D unresolved. V lost 6 bases and J 4 bases, leaving 18 bases between the germline ends. The CDR3 has 15 residues. Germline CDR1 is MDHEN and CDR2 is SYDVKM. For the CDR3, the DNA is TGTGCCAGCAGCTCCTCGGACGGAACCTTCACTGAAGCTTTCTTT. Encoded protein: CASSSSDGTFTEAFF.

CDR3: CASSSEITGTSLSTQYF. The CDR3 DNA follows: TGTGCCAGCAGCTCGGAGATTACCGGGACTAGTCTAAGTACGCAGTATTTT. The V call is TRBV5-5, the J call TRBJ2-3, with 8 bases that match TRBD2. The CDR3 has 17 amino acids. With 3 bases clipped from V and 8 bases from J, the junction kept 17 bases outside the gene matches. CDR1 and CDR2 (germline): SGHKS, YYEKEE (reference sequence).

The J gene is TRBJ1-2, the V gene TRBV19, with TRBD1 as a possible D gene (6 bases). The germline V gene encodes CDR1 LNHDA and CDR2 SQIVND (reference sequence). The CDR3 is made up of 12 amino acids. Trimming shortened V by 9 bases and J by 7 bases, and 15 bases separated the two germline ends. CDR3 sequence reads: CASSPGVGGYTF. In nucleotides, the CDR3 is TGTGCCAGCTCACCAGGGGTGGGTGGCTACACCTTC.

This clone was counted a single time. V gene TRBV19 combines with J gene TRBJ2-7, with D uncertain. V was cut by 2 bases and J by 3 bases, with 11 bases left in between. The CDR3 covers 14 residues. CDR1 LNHDA and CDR2 SQIVND come from the germline V gene (reference sequence). The CDR3 sequence is CASSIRVRNYEQYF. The CDR3 nucleotides read TGTGCCAGTAGTATAAGGGTGAGGAACTACGAGCAGTACTTC.

This chain uses TRBV11-3 with TRBJ2-4; 7 bases are a match to TRBD2. V lost 9 bases to trimming and J lost 6 bases; unmatched junction nucleotides: 17. CDR1 and CDR2 (germline): SGHNT, YENEEA. This CDR3 spans 16 amino acids. Here the CDR3 DNA reads TGTGCCAGTGGCGGGAGTGCCCTCTCGGCCGGAAACATTCAGTACTTC. Translating it yields CASGGSALSAGNIQYF. Variable domain in full (rest from reference TRBV11-3 and TRBJ2-4): EAGVVQSPRYKIIEKKQPVAFWCNPISGHNTLYWYLQNLGQGPELLIRYENEEAVDDSQLPKDRFSAERLKGVDSTLKIQPAELGDSAVYLCASGGSALSAGNIQYFGAGTRLSVL.

This rearrangement joins TRBV5-4 to TRBJ1-5; 7 bases match TRBD1. CDR3 length: 16 amino acids. The trim removed 2 bases at V and 2 bases at J, leaving 7 bases unmatched. CDR1 SGHNT and CDR2 YYREEE come from the germline V gene (reference sequence). The CDR3 protein is CASSFTGAPGNQPQHF. CDR3 nucleotide sequence: TGTGCCAGCAGCTTCACAGGGGCGCCGGGCAATCAGCCCCAGCATTTT.

The J gene is TRBJ2-3, the V gene TRBV27; 7 bases line up with TRBD1. J gave up 5 bases and V 3 bases, and 5 bases lay outside the gene matches. Germline V gene data show CDR1 as MNHEY and CDR2 as SMNVEV (reference sequence). CDR3 length: 14 amino acids. The CDR3 here is CASSFRAGGDTQYF. The CDR3 DNA is TGTGCCAGCAGTTTTCGAGCAGGGGGAGATACGCAGTATTTT.

This rearrangement joins TRBV7-9 to TRBJ2-7; 16 bases match TRBD2. V was clipped by 4 bases and J by 4 bases; unmatched bases: 1. Germline V gene data show CDR1 as SEHNR and CDR2 as FQNEAQ (reference sequence). This CDR3 spans 15 amino acids. The CDR3 DNA sequence: TGTGCCAGCAGCTGGGGACTAGCGGGAGGGTACGAGCAGTACTTC. Translated: CASSWGLAGGYEQYF.

The chain couples TRBV4-1 to TRBJ2-1; 10 bases agree with TRBD2. Germline V gives CDR1 MGHRA, CDR2 YSYEKL. Germline trimming cut 1 base from V and 6 bases from J; bases unmatched to any gene: 9. There are 17 residues in the CDR3. DNA for the CDR3: TGCGCCAGCAGCCAAGTGACAGCGGGAGGGACTTTCAATGAGCAGTTCTTC. Translating gives CASSQVTAGGTFNEQFF.

V gene TRBV30 combines with J gene TRBJ1-2, with a weak D call TRBD1 (5 bases). The CDR3 extends over 15 amino acids. The V end was cut by 4 bases, the J end by 3 bases, with 18 bases between. Looked up from germline, CDR1 is GTSNPN and CDR2 is SVGIG (reference sequence). The CDR3 bases are TGTGCCTGGACTATACCCCCCAGGGTTGACTATGGCTACACCTTC. Residues: CAWTIPPRVDYGYTF.

In regard to this clone: Other DNA sequences within the sample encode an identical CDR3. The J gene is TRBJ2-2, the V gene TRBV11-3, with 10 positions matching TRBD2. The CDR3 covers 16 residues. J gave up 1 base and V 1 base, and 0 bases lay outside the gene matches. CDR1 is SGHNT and CDR2 is YENEEA in the germline V gene. This CDR3 is CASSLVAGGNTGELFF. The CDR3 DNA sequence: TGTGCCAGCAGCTTAGTAGCGGGGGGGAACACCGGGGAGCTGTTTTTT.

This clone was counted a few times. V usage is TRBV19 and J usage is TRBJ1-1; no firm D call. Trimming removed 5 bases at V and 5 bases at J, with 12 bases between. The CDR3 loop spans 13 amino acids. In germline, CDR1 is LNHDA, CDR2 SQIVND (reference sequence). CDR3 in amino acids: CASSLNGGTEAFF. The CDR3 nucleotides are TGTGCCAGTAGTCTAAATGGTGGGACTGAAGCTTTCTTT.

The CDR3: CASSEPGTAVNEQFF. The CDR3 bases are TGTGCCAGCAGTGAACCCGGGACCGCCGTTAATGAGCAGTTCTTC. V gene TRBV9 combines with J gene TRBJ2-1; D may be TRBD1 or TRBD2 (5 bases each). V was shortened by 5 bases and J by 7 bases, with 19 bases between the two germline ends. Germline CDR1 SGDLS, CDR2 YYNGEE. This CDR3 has 15 amino acids. Full variable domain (remainder filled in from reference TRBV9 and TRBJ2-1): DSGVTQTPKHLITATGQRVTLRCSPRSGDLSVYWYQQSLDQGLQFLIQYYNGEERAKGNILERFSAQQFPDLHSELNLSSLELGDSALYFCASSEPGTAVNEQFFGPGTRLTVL.

This clone has only a few counts. The V gene is TRBV7-8, the J gene TRBJ1-2; TRBD1 might be the D (6 bases). Trimming shortened V by 7 bases and J by 1 base, and 10 bases separated the two germline ends. This CDR3 is 13 amino acids long. Germline V gene lookup returns CDR1 SGHVS and CDR2 FQNEAQ. The CDR3 DNA is TGTGCCAGCACCCAAGGGGGTAACTATGGCTACACCTTC. Its protein is CASTQGGNYGYTF.

The V call is TRBV7-6, the J call TRBJ2-5; D possibly corresponds to TRBD1 (5 bases). The V and J ends lost 0 bases and 9 bases respectively, with 20 bases between them. Germline loops: CDR1 SGHVS, CDR2 FNYEAQ. The CDR3 has 16 amino acids. The DNA for the CDR3 is TGTGCCAGCAGCTTAGCGCTGTATCAGGTCCAAGGGGCCCAGTACTTC. Its translation is CASSLALYQVQGAQYF.

V gene TRBV7-2 combines with J gene TRBJ2-7; 8 bases map to TRBD2. Germline lookup yields CDR1 SGHTA and CDR2 FQGNSA. The V and J ends lost 2 bases and 12 bases, in that order; junction bases with no gene match: 9. The CDR3 length is 13 residues. The chain's CDR3 is CASSLTPGGRLYF. In DNA form, the CDR3 reads TGTGCCAGCAGCTTAACTCCGGGGGGGCGCTTGTACTTC.